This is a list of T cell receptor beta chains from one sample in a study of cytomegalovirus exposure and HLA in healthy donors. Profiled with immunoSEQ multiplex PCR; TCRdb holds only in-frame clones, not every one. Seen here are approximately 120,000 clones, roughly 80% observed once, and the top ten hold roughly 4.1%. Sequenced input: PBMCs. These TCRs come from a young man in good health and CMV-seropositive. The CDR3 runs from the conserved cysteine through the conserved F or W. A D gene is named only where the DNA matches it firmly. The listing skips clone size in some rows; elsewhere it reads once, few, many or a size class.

CDR3: CASSLSGRGEKLFF; DNA: TGTGCCAGCAGTTTATCGGGACGGGGGGAAAAACTGTTTTTT; J: TRBJ1-4; size: .; D: .; V: TRBV27
CDR3: CASSFFAGVNEQYF; DNA: TGCGCCAGCAGCTTCTTTGCGGGAGTCAACGAGCAGTACTTC; J: TRBJ2-7; size: .; D: TRBD2; V: TRBV5-1
CDR3: CASSIGQGMTDTQYF; DNA: TGTGCCAGTAGTATTGGACAGGGAATGACAGATACGCAGTATTTT; J: TRBJ2-3; size: .; D: TRBD1; V: TRBV19
CDR3: CASSQEGLAGGSPYEQYF; DNA: TGCGCCAGCAGCCAAGAGGGACTAGCGGGAGGATCCCCTTACGAGCAGTACTTC; J: TRBJ2-7; size: once; D: TRBD2; V: TRBV4-3
CDR3: CASSEQAGGIEQFF; DNA: TGTGCCAGCAGTGAACAGGCTGGGGGCATTGAGCAGTTCTTC; J: TRBJ2-1; size: .; D: .; V: TRBV2
CDR3: CASSLLSLSSLSSYNEQFF; DNA: TGTGCCAGCAGCTTGCTTTCCCTTAGTTCCCTAAGCTCCTACAATGAGCAGTTCTTC; J: TRBJ2-1; size: .; D: .; V: TRBV11-2
CDR3: CASSILDRDNQPQHF; DNA: TGTGCCAGTAGTATTCTGGACAGGGATAATCAGCCCCAGCATTTT; J: TRBJ1-5; size: .; D: TRBD1; V: TRBV19
CDR3: CASSLTPYWEEAFF; DNA: TGTGCCAGCAGTTTGACCCCTTATTGGGAGGAGGCTTTCTTT; J: TRBJ1-1; size: .; D: .; V: TRBV7-8
CDR3: CATSRAQGQANTEAFF; DNA: TGTGCCACCAGCAGAGCCCAGGGACAGGCCAACACTGAAGCTTTCTTT; J: TRBJ1-1; size: once; D: TRBD1; V: TRBV15
CDR3: CAISESRGGVEQFF; DNA: TGTGCCATCAGTGAGTCGCGGGGGGGGGTCGAGCAGTTCTTC; J: TRBJ2-1; size: .; D: TRBD2; V: TRBV10-3
CDR3: CASSQGGSGRAMTYEQYF; DNA: TGTGCCAGCAGCCAAGGAGGTAGCGGGAGGGCCATGACCTACGAGCAGTACTTC; J: TRBJ2-7; size: .; D: TRBD2; V: TRBV4-2
CDR3: CASSLQASGNTIYF; DNA: TGTGCCAGCAGCTTACAGGCTTCTGGAAACACCATATATTTT; J: TRBJ1-3; size: once; D: .; V: TRBV9
CDR3: CASSYASYGYTF; DNA: TGTGCCAGCAGTTACGCCAGCTATGGCTACACCTTC; J: TRBJ1-2; size: .; D: .; V: TRBV5-4
CDR3: CASSYSPGNYGYTF; DNA: TGTGCCAGCAGTTACTCGCCAGGGAACTATGGCTACACCTTC; J: TRBJ1-2; size: few; D: .; V: TRBV6-5
CDR3: CASSFGRADSFSNQPQHF; DNA: TGTGCCAGCAGCTTCGGCAGGGCGGATTCTTTTAGCAATCAGCCCCAGCATTTT; J: TRBJ1-5; size: .; D: .; V: TRBV7-2
CDR3: CASSEGGRSRGEQFF; DNA: TGTGCCAGCAGTGAGGGCGGGAGATCGAGAGGGGAGCAGTTCTTC; J: TRBJ2-1; size: .; D: TRBD2; V: TRBV25-1
CDR3: CASSVDEGGVEAFF; DNA: TGTGCCAGCAGCGTTGACGAAGGGGGGGTAGAAGCTTTCTTT; J: TRBJ1-1; size: .; D: .; V: TRBV9
CDR3: CASSVILAGNNEQFF; DNA: TGTGCCAGCAGTGTGATACTAGCGGGAAACAATGAGCAGTTCTTC; J: TRBJ2-1; size: once; D: TRBD2; V: TRBV2
CDR3: CASSSTGYGYTF; DNA: TGTGCCAGCAGCTCGACAGGGTATGGCTACACCTTC; J: TRBJ1-2; size: few; D: TRBD1; V: TRBV7-9
CDR3: CASSQEASPLNEQFF; DNA: TGTGCCAGCAGCCAAGAAGCATCACCTCTGAATGAGCAGTTCTTC; J: TRBJ2-1; size: .; D: .; V: TRBV4-2
CDR3: CASSQNRDRDYEQYF; DNA: TGTGCCAGCAGCCAAAACCGGGACAGGGACTACGAGCAGTACTTC; J: TRBJ2-7; size: .; D: TRBD1; V: TRBV13
CDR3: CASSEVLNTEAFF; DNA: TGTGCCAGCAGTGAAGTATTGAACACTGAAGCTTTCTTT; J: TRBJ1-1; size: few; D: .; V: TRBV6-1